This paragraph reports one T cell receptor beta chain. What it recognizes is unknown. The entry originates in a study of shared clonotypes between healthy human individuals. The study's findings and limits: Researchers sampled blood only, noting tissue repertoires likely differ.

Each donor was a Caucasian adult residing in Nashville, Tennessee. The CDR3 is made up of 13 amino acids. V was shortened by 4 bases and J by 1 base, with 7 bases between the two germline ends. The germline CDR1 and CDR2 sequences are MNHEY and SVGAGI. Produced via immunoSEQ multiplex PCR; TCRdb's table is partial and in-frame only. The sample carries a few hundred thousand clones, over 60% recorded once. The sequenced material came from memory CD4+ T cells sorted from blood. Subset meaning: CD45RA-negative fraction. The chain recombines TRBV6-5 with TRBJ1-1; the D is unclear. This receptor was obtained from a man aged 30 to 39 in good health. The CDR3 nucleotides read TGTGCCAGCAGTTGGGTGAAGAACACTGAAGCTTTCTTT. Protein sequence: CASSWVKNTEAFF.